This TCR beta chain stems from a study of blood T cell repertoires in COVID-19. At the level of the study: Samples representing acute and convalescent COVID-19 were sourced from the United States, Italy and Spain.

Trimming took 1 base from V and 3 from J, leaving 6 bases between them. Germline V gene sequence: CDR1 LNHDA, CDR2 SQIVND (reference sequence). The CDR3 is made up of 13 amino acids. Followed over time, Seattle patients had been enrolled while infection was active. As processed by the authors: Researchers report that nucleated cell counts were estimated from reference gene primer amplification. The method was immunoSEQ multiplex PCR; TCRdb's version includes in-frame clones alone and lacks a portion of them. That table supplies the V and J calls and clone size; D and trimming were determined from the DNA. The sample has approximately 300,000 clones; 90% are singletons.

The receptor was derived from a woman in her twenties or thirties with COVID-19, enrolled during active disease. Sequenced sample: peripheral blood. The V gene is TRBV19, the J gene TRBJ1-1; D uncertain. The CDR3 region is CASSIGADTEAFF. CDR3 in DNA: TGTGCCAGTAGTATAGGTGCGGACACTGAAGCTTTCTTT.